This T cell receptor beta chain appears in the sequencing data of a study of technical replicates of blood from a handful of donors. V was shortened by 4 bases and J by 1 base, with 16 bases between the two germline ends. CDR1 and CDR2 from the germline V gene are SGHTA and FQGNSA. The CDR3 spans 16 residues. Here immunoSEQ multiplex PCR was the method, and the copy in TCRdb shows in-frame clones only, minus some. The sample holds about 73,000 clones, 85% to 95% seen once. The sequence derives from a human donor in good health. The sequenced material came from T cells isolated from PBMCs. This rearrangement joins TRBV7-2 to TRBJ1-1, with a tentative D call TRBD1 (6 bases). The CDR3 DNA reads TGTGCCAGCAGCTCTACCTCCACAGGGTGGAACACTGAAGCTTTCTTT. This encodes CASSSTSTGWNTEAFF.